This T cell receptor beta chain was captured by sequencing in a study of beta chain features in type 1 diabetes. Study outcomes and limitations: Cells that show high TCR expression could be over-represented by cDNA sequencing. Sampled from patients, naive, central memory and Treg TCRB repertoires appeared more similar than those sampled from healthy donors. The question left open here concerned HLA type influencing TCRB rearrangement.

The isolated RNA, all of it, was reverse transcribed, so expressed TCRB transcripts were what got sequenced. The data were produced by immunoSEQ multiplex PCR, yet TCRdb's version contains in-frame clones alone and is incomplete. The sample has 860,000 or so clones, roughly 15% seen once. It was via CD45RO/CCR7/CD25/CD127/CD95/CD27 that CD4+ naive, central memory, regulatory and stem cell-like memory cells were sorted. The CDR3 spans 12 residues. Trimming took 0 bases from V and 11 from J, leaving 13 bases between them. CDR1 and CDR2 (germline): SQVTM, ANQGSEA. Note on this clone: Its antigen remains unidentified.

The source is a woman in her late teens or twenties in good health. The chain recombines TRBV29-1 with TRBJ2-5, with D possibly being TRBD1 or TRBD2 (5 bases each). The sequenced sample consisted of naive CD4+ T cells from blood. CDR3 bases: TGCAGCGTTGAAGAAGTTGGGGGATCTCAGTACTTC. Translating gives CSVEEVGGSQYF. Variable domain in full (rest from reference TRBV29-1 and TRBJ2-5): SAVISQKPSRDICQRGTSLTIQCQVDSQVTMMFWYRQQPGQSLTLIATANQGSEATYESGFVIDKFPISRPNLTFSTLTVSNMSPEDSSIYLCSVEEVGGSQYFGPGTRLLVL.